The sequence of this T cell receptor beta chain was determined in a study of T cells in Graves' hyperthyroidism and ophthalmopathy. RNA transcripts yielded amplified TCR beta CDR3 regions. Researchers ran a first-round RT-PCR on the TCR CDR3 using the HTBI primer set. TCRdb independently ran MiXCR on the multiplex PCR reads; one entry per CDR3 protein. The table lists roughly 300,000 distinct CDR3 sequences, approximately 26% of them singletons, with about 30% in the top ten. The sequenced material came from blood. The clonotype originates from a middle-aged man with Graves' hyperthyroidism that later progressed to Graves' ophthalmopathy.

The CDR3 loop reads CAWSVVNEQYF. Here the CDR3 DNA reads TGTGCCTGGAGTGTTGTGAACGAGCAGTACTTC. The rearrangement joins TRBV30 to TRBJ2-7; D call uncertain. Trimming took 0 bases from V and 5 from J, leaving 5 bases between them. In germline, CDR1 is GTSNPN, CDR2 SVGIG (reference sequence). This CDR3 is 11 amino acids long.